A single sample is the source of the 8 T cell receptor delta chains below, sequenced in a study of gamma-delta T cells after stem cell transplantation. TCRdb re-processed the RT-PCR reads using CATT. The profile shows more than 2,500 delta-chain clones, approximately 4% of them singletons. Sequencing was done on a sample of gamma-delta T cells. Receptors were obtained from a human donor. It is not recorded whose cells these are; they may come from a transplant donor.

This clone is large (0.1 to 1%) within its sample. At the DNA level, this CDR3 is encoded by other sequences in the same sample as well. This sequence joins TRDV2 and TRDJ1; no clear D gene. The V gene's germline CDR1 is GEAIGNYY and CDR2 EKD. CDR3 length: 15 residues. V lost 0 bases to trimming and J lost 2 bases, with 12 bases between them. In DNA form, the CDR3 reads TGTGCCTGTGACACCGCGGCCACAAGGACCGATAAACTCATCTTT. Its translation is CACDTAATRTDKLIF.

This clone is termed medium-sized. CDR3 in amino acids: CACDTVGTPTDKLIF. The CDR3 DNA follows: TGTGCCTGTGACACCGTTGGGACGCCCACCGATAAACTCATCTTT. V gene TRDV2 combines with J gene TRDJ1; D remains unclear. CDR1 and CDR2 (germline): GEAIGNYY, EKD. The CDR3 sequence is 15 residues long. V was clipped by 0 bases and J by 1 base, with 11 bases between them.

In regard to this clone: A much larger clone lies one base from this, so it may be a read error. The rearrangement links TRDV2 to TRDJ1, with TRDD3 matching over 8 bases. Trimming cost V 3 bases and J 3 bases; bases outside gene matches: 8. Germline CDR1 reads GEAIGNYY; CDR2 reads EKD. This CDR3 is built from 15 residues. DNA of the CDR3: TGTGCCTGTGACGCGACGGGGGATAACCCCGATAAACTCATCTTT. Its translation is CACDATGDNPDKLIF.

Concerning this clone itself: TCRdb records a much larger clone's protein for this DNA, with a difference at residue 5 that likely arises from a read error; the protein given is the translation of the DNA. This CDR3 is also generated by other DNA sequences in the sample. The chain has TRDV2 and TRDJ1; 11 nucleotides match TRDD3. The CDR3 consists of 18 residues. The germline V gene has CDR1 GEAIGNYY and CDR2 EKD. The ends lost 0 bases at V and 0 bases at J; junction bases unmatched: 8. The CDR3 DNA is TGTGCCTGTGACACCCTGGGGGATACCCTCCCACACACCGATAAACTCATCTTT. Translated: CACDTLGDTLPHTDKLIF.

This rearrangement joins TRDV2 to TRDJ1; 8 bases line up with TRDD3. With V trimmed by 1 base and J by 0 bases, 12 bases remained unmatched. The germline V gene has CDR1 GEAIGNYY and CDR2 EKD. The CDR3 length is 18 residues. The DNA of the CDR3 is TGTGCCTGTGACACATTAGGACTGGGGGGCGGGTACACCGATAAACTCATCTTT. It specifies CACDTLGLGGGYTDKLIF.

This clone was seen a few times. A read error is likely here: a far larger clone is one base away. This CDR3 is also generated by other DNA sequences in the sample. The chain has TRDV2 and TRDJ1; TRDD3 agrees at 12 bases. Trimming removed 4 bases from V and 2 bases from J; junction bases left unmatched: 13. The CDR3 extends over 18 amino acids. Per the germline V gene, CDR1 is GEAIGNYY and CDR2 is EKD. This chain's CDR3 is CACDPLLGDTVYTDKLIF. The CDR3, as DNA: TGTGCCTGTGATCCTCTACTGGGGGATACCGTGTATACCGATAAACTCATCTTT.

Remarks on this clone: A much bigger clone sits one base away, suggesting this may be a read error. The V call is TRDV2, the J call TRDJ3; 7 bases align to TRDD3. In germline, CDR1 is GEAIGNYY, CDR2 EKD. The CDR3 length is 20 residues. Written as DNA, the CDR3 is TGTGCCTGTGACACCGTGCTGGGGGGCCGCAGCTCCTGGGACACCCGACGGATGTTTTTC. Translation: CACDTVLGGRSSWDTRRMFF.

By share of the sample, this clone is medium-sized. V usage is TRDV2 and J usage is TRDJ1, with 12 nucleotides matching TRDD3. CDR1 is GEAIGNYY and CDR2 is EKD in the germline V gene. With 3 bases clipped from V and 4 bases from J, the junction kept 11 bases outside the gene matches. The CDR3 has 17 amino acids. The chain's CDR3 is CACDELGDTQRNDKLIF. CDR3 coding DNA: TGTGCCTGTGACGAGCTGGGGGATACGCAGCGAAACGATAAACTCATCTTT.